The 18 T cell receptor beta chains presented below share a single source sample, sequenced in a study of human T cells and chemical hapten exposure. TCRdb processed the RACE reads anew with MiXCR; each CDR3 protein has one entry. In the table there are tens of thousands of distinct CDR3 sequences, 8% to 10% of which are singletons. Time point of the sample: patch test 3, about 24 weeks after DPC sensitization. Treatment denoted: therapeutic diphenylcyclopropenone sensitization with weekly scalp DPC. Sample: whole blood, taken in connection with sensitization to the hapten diphenylcyclopropenone (DPC). Receptors were obtained from a woman aged 40 to 50 with alopecia areata. Some clones in this sample may be carry-over from other donors' samples.

This clonotype was detected a few times. CDR3 nucleotide sequence: TGCAGTGCTAGCCGGAGCGGAGATGCTCTCTACGAGCAGTACTTC. It specifies CSASRSGDALYEQYF. V gene TRBV20-1 combines with J gene TRBJ2-7; perhaps TRBD2 as D (5 bases). Germline lookup yields CDR1 DFQATT and CDR2 SNEGSKA (reference sequence). Trimming removed 3 bases at V and 3 bases at J, with 18 bases between. This CDR3 has 15 amino acids.

The chain has TRBV12-3 or TRBV12-4 and TRBJ1-1; a weak D match, TRBD1 (5 bases). V was pared by 3 bases and J by 11 bases, with 16 bases between. The CDR3 contains 13 residues. The CDR3 region has the DNA TGTGCCAGCAGTTTCAGGGCTTCGGGCCCGGCTTTCTTT. Its translation is CASSFRASGPAFF.

This clonotype occurred once. The chain links TRBV28 to TRBJ2-7, with D maybe TRBD1 (5 bases). Germline V lookup: CDR1 MDHEN, CDR2 SYDVKM. This CDR3 has 13 amino acids. The germline V and J ends were trimmed by 6 bases and 3 bases, with 12 bases remaining between them. CDR3 sequence: CASSSPDSYEQYF. DNA for the CDR3: TGTGCCAGCAGCTCCCCAGACAGCTACGAGCAGTACTTC.

This clonotype was found a few times. The CDR3 DNA reads as TGTGCCAGCAGCCTAGGAGGGGGTTGGACTGAAGCTTTCTTT. Translating gives CASSLGGGWTEAFF. V gene TRBV14 combines with J gene TRBJ1-1, with D possibly TRBD1 on 6 matching bases. The ends were cut back, 4 bases at V and 5 bases at J, with 14 bases in the middle. CDR3 length equals 14 residues. Germline loops: CDR1 SGHDN, CDR2 FVKESK.

This clonotype has a count of ten or more. The chain has TRBV12-3 or TRBV12-4 and TRBJ2-1; no reliable D call. The V end lost 5 bases, the J end lost 5 bases, and 10 bases lay between the germline ends. The CDR3 length is 13 residues. In nucleotides, the CDR3 is TGTGCCAGCAGTCGGATTATAAACAATGAGCAGTTCTTC. Protein product: CASSRIINNEQFF.

This clonotype was seen ten or more times. The chain joins TRBV20-1 to TRBJ2-2; D is possibly TRBD1 or TRBD2 (5 bases each). The CDR3 runs 13 residues. With 6 bases removed from V and 7 bases from J, the gap between germline ends came to 15 bases. Per the germline V gene, CDR1 is DFQATT and CDR2 is SNEGSKA (reference sequence). CDR3 amino acids: CSATRDALGELFF. DNA for the CDR3: TGCAGTGCCACCCGGGACGCCCTCGGGGAGCTGTTTTTT.

The chain employs TRBV27 and TRBJ2-1; perhaps TRBD2 as D (6 bases). V was trimmed by 2 bases and J by 9 bases, leaving 11 bases between them. CDR3 size: 13 residues. Germline V lookup: CDR1 MNHEY, CDR2 SMNVEV (reference sequence). CDR3 sequence reads: CASSLGGAREQFF. DNA of the CDR3: TGTGCCAGCAGTTTAGGAGGGGCCCGTGAGCAGTTCTTC.

This chain connects TRBV6-1 to TRBJ1-2, with D tentatively TRBD1 (6 bases). CDR1 and CDR2 from the germline V gene are MNHNS and SASEGT. The CDR3 is made up of 14 amino acids. The V and J ends lost 3 bases and 0 bases respectively, with 8 bases between them. The CDR3 loop reads CASSEQGTNYGYTF. The CDR3 DNA follows: TGTGCCAGCAGTGAGCAGGGGACTAACTATGGCTACACCTTC.

This clonotype was recorded a few times. The CDR3 loop reads CSAGGGTGVGRKETQYF. The CDR3 DNA is TGCAGTGCCGGGGGAGGGACAGGGGTCGGGCGTAAAGAGACCCAGTACTTC. The chain has TRBV20-1 and TRBJ2-5; 10 bases match TRBD1. V was pared by 6 bases and J by 3 bases, with 16 bases of the junction left unmatched. The CDR3 length is 17 residues. The germline V gene encodes CDR1 DFQATT and CDR2 SNEGSKA (reference sequence).

This clonotype was counted a few times. The chain carries TRBV5-1 and TRBJ2-2, with a weak D call TRBD1 (5 bases). CDR1 is SGHRS, CDR2 YFSETQ, per germline. The CDR3 runs to 14 residues. V was shortened by 8 bases and J by 1 base, with 12 bases between the two germline ends. CDR3 loop: CASRQPGNTGELFF. DNA for the CDR3: TGCGCCAGTAGACAGCCCGGGAACACCGGGGAGCTGTTTTTT.

This clonotype was recorded a few times. V and J are TRBV5-1 and TRBJ2-3; D not certain. Trimming removed 1 base from V and 1 base from J, with 4 bases in between. The germline V gene encodes CDR1 SGHRS and CDR2 YFSETQ. This CDR3 region has 13 residues. The chain's CDR3 is CASSLTGTDTQYF. CDR3 in DNA: TGCGCCAGCAGCTTGACAGGCACAGATACGCAGTATTTT. Drawing the rest from reference TRBV5-1 and TRBJ2-3, the complete variable domain is KAGVTQTPRYLIKTRGQQVTLSCSPISGHRSVSWYQQTPGQGLQFLFEYFSETQRNKGNFPGRFSGRQFSNSRSEMNVSTLELGDSALYLCASSLTGTDTQYFGPGTRLTVL.

This clonotype was observed a few times. The V gene is TRBV7-3, the J gene TRBJ2-1; TRBD1 or TRBD2 may be the D gene (5 bases each). The CDR3 loop spans 13 amino acids. The V and J ends lost 4 bases and 7 bases respectively, with 11 bases between them. Germline loops: CDR1 SGHTA, CDR2 FQGTGA. The CDR3 reads CASSWGPGNEQFF. CDR3 sequence (DNA): TGTGCCAGCAGCTGGGGACCTGGGAATGAGCAGTTCTTC.

The CDR3: CASSDRPGGQDEQYF. CDR3 in DNA: TGTGCCAGCAGTGACCGGCCAGGGGGTCAGGACGAGCAGTACTTC. The rearrangement links TRBV6-1 to TRBJ2-7; 7 nucleotides line up with TRBD1. The length of the CDR3 is 15 residues. V shed 3 bases, J shed 5 bases, and the junction held 10 bases outside the gene matches. CDR1 and CDR2 (germline): MNHNS, SASEGT.

The chain has TRBV30 and TRBJ2-2, with D unclear. V lost 4 bases and J lost 5, with 14 bases in between. CDR3 size: 14 residues. Germline V CDR1 and CDR2: GTSNPN, SVGIG (reference sequence). The CDR3 sequence: CAWNLWGSTGELFF. The CDR3 DNA follows: TGTGCCTGGAATCTGTGGGGTTCGACCGGGGAGCTGTTTTTT.

This clonotype showed up many times. The rearrangement uses TRBV29-1 and TRBJ2-7; 7 positions match TRBD1. Germline trimming cut 2 bases from V and 7 bases from J; bases unmatched to any gene: 5. CDR3 length equals 12 residues. CDR1 SQVTM and CDR2 ANQGSEA come from the germline V gene. The CDR3 is CSVEFPGGEQYF. In nucleotides, the CDR3 is TGCAGCGTTGAATTCCCAGGGGGTGAGCAGTACTTC.

This clonotype was detected a few times. The chain links TRBV20-1 to TRBJ1-2; TRBD1 is a possible D gene (5 bases). The germline gives CDR1 DFQATT, CDR2 SNEGSKA (reference sequence). Trimming took 5 bases from V and 1 from J, leaving 11 bases between them. This CDR3 contains 13 residues. For the CDR3, the DNA is TGCAGTGCTTGGCTCGACAGTAACTATGGCTACACCTTC. Its translation is CSAWLDSNYGYTF.

This clonotype was observed at least ten times. The chain recombines TRBV7-9 with TRBJ1-1; D not certain. The V end lost 3 bases, the J end lost 0 bases, and 8 bases lay between the germline ends. This CDR3 has 14 residues. Per the germline V gene, CDR1 is SEHNR and CDR2 is FQNEAQ (reference sequence). The DNA of the CDR3 is TGTGCCAGCAGCTTTTCAGGTATGAACACTGAAGCTTTCTTT. It is translated as CASSFSGMNTEAFF. Looking up the rest from reference TRBV7-9 and TRBJ1-1 gives the full variable domain: DTGVSQNPRHKITKRGQNVTFRCDPISEHNRLYWYRQTLGQGPEFLTYFQNEAQLEKSRLLSDRFSAERPKGSFSTLEIQRTEQGDSAMYLCASSFSGMNTEAFFGQGTRLTVV.

This clonotype occurred many times. V and J are TRBV7-6 and TRBJ2-1; D unclear. V gave up 1 base and J gave up 5 bases, with 12 bases separating them. The CDR3 is made up of 15 amino acids. Germline CDR1 is SGHVS and CDR2 is FNYEAQ. CDR3 DNA sequence: TGTGCCAGCAGCTTAGGCGTCCTGAGCCACAATGAGCAGTTCTTC. Its protein product is CASSLGVLSHNEQFF.